The 26 T cell receptor beta chains in this list originate from one sample, sequenced in a study of cytomegalovirus exposure and HLA in healthy donors. Using immunoSEQ multiplex PCR, the repertoire was profiled, and TCRdb retains in-frame clones only, with some absent. The sample carries almost 70,000 clones, over 95% recorded once. Sequencing was performed on PBMCs. All receptors come from a woman aged 18-35 years in good health and CMV-seropositive.

The chain employs TRBV4-3 and TRBJ2-3; TRBD2 aligns across 8 bases. V shed 0 bases, J shed 4 bases, and the junction held 9 bases outside the gene matches. The CDR3 covers 17 residues. Germline CDR1 and CDR2: LGHNA and YSLEER. CDR3 protein: CASSQESVGTRADTQYF. Here the CDR3 DNA reads TGCGCCAGCAGCCAAGAGTCGGTAGGGACTAGAGCAGATACGCAGTATTTT.

The chain employs TRBV11-3 and TRBJ1-1, with D perhaps matching TRBD1 (5 bases). The CDR3 length is 14 residues. Germline CDR1 SGHNT, CDR2 YENEEA. The V gene lost 3 bases and the J gene lost 5 bases, with 13 bases spanning the gap. The DNA for the CDR3 is TGTGCCAGCAGCTTCCGCTTACAGGAAACTGAAGCTTTCTTT. The encoded protein is CASSFRLQETEAFF.

The J gene is TRBJ1-1, the V gene TRBV28; D unclear. CDR3 size: 12 residues. V dropped 8 bases and J dropped 1 base, with 8 bases sitting between them. The germline gives CDR1 MDHEN, CDR2 SYDVKM. Here the CDR3 reads CASDPGNTEAFF. In nucleotides, the CDR3 is TGTGCCAGCGATCCAGGGAACACTGAAGCTTTCTTT.

The sample holds a few counts of this clone. The sample contains more than one DNA sequence encoding this CDR3. The chain combines TRBV7-3 with TRBJ2-3; TRBD2 matches 7 bases. V dropped 0 bases and J dropped 0; count of bases not matched to a gene: 0. The CDR3 is 15 amino acids. Germline V gene data show CDR1 as SGHTA and CDR2 as FQGTGA. The CDR3 loop is CASSLTSGSTDTQYF. Here the CDR3 DNA reads TGTGCCAGCAGCTTAACTAGCGGGAGCACAGATACGCAGTATTTT.

The CDR3 nucleotides read TGTGCCAGCAGCTTAGAAGGGCGGGGGTACAATGAGCAGTTCTTC. It yields the protein CASSLEGRGYNEQFF. This chain links TRBV11-3 with TRBJ2-1; 7 nucleotides align to TRBD2. The CDR3 loop spans 15 amino acids. Germline loops: CDR1 SGHNT, CDR2 YENEEA. V trimming: 0 bases; J trimming: 4 bases; junction bases outside the gene matches: 3.

The rearrangement uses TRBV11-3 and TRBJ2-7; 7 bases are a match to TRBD2. After removal of 0 bases from V and 2 bases from J, the junction contained 7 bases not matched to a gene. Germline loops: CDR1 SGHNT, CDR2 YENEEA. The CDR3 covers 16 residues. Written as DNA, the CDR3 is TGTGCCAGCAGCTTAGATGGGCGGGAGAATACCTACGAGCAGTACTTC. Translated: CASSLDGRENTYEQYF. The entire variable domain, with the rest obtained from reference TRBV11-3 and TRBJ2-7, is as follows: EAGVVQSPRYKIIEKKQPVAFWCNPISGHNTLYWYLQNLGQGPELLIRYENEEAVDDSQLPKDRFSAERLKGVDSTLKIQPAELGDSAVYLCASSLDGRENTYEQYFGPGTRLTVT.

V and J are TRBV23-1 and TRBJ2-7, with 10 positions matching TRBD2. TRBV23-1 is noted as an ORF with a role that remains uncertain. V lost 4 bases to trimming and J lost 3 bases; unmatched junction nucleotides: 9. This CDR3 contains 16 residues. The CDR3 coding sequence is TGCGCCAGCAGTCTTTCTGCGGGGACTAGCGACTACGAGCAGTACTTC. It is translated as CASSLSAGTSDYEQYF.

The chain is built from TRBV28 and TRBJ2-7, with D unresolved. Between the trimmed V and J ends, which lost 4 bases and 5 bases, there was a span of 12 bases. Germline assignment: CDR1 MDHEN and CDR2 SYDVKM. The CDR3 totals 13 residues. CDR3 nucleotides: TGTGCCAGCAGTTCTGAGTCGAATCACGAGCAGTACTTC. Translated, it gives CASSSESNHEQYF.

V gene TRBV7-9 combines with J gene TRBJ1-2; a possible D gene is TRBD1 (6 bases). Germline V gene sequence: CDR1 SEHNR, CDR2 FQNEAQ (reference sequence). The length of the CDR3 is 13 residues. Trimming removed 5 bases from V and 8 bases from J, with 15 bases in between. DNA of the CDR3: TGTGCCAGCAGCCCAAAAGACAGGACCGGCTACACCTTC. Its protein product is CASSPKDRTGYTF. Combining the CDR3 with reference TRBV7-9 and TRBJ1-2 gives the whole variable domain DTGVSQNPRHKITKRGQNVTFRCDPISEHNRLYWYRQTLGQGPEFLTYFQNEAQLEKSRLLSDRFSAERPKGSFSTLEIQRTEQGDSAMYLCASSPKDRTGYTFGSGTRLTVV.

This clone was recorded once. V and J are TRBV7-2 and TRBJ1-3; D not certain. Germline V gives CDR1 SGHTA, CDR2 FQGNSA. CDR3 length: 15 amino acids. Trimming left V 0 bases short and J 2 bases short, with 8 bases between. The CDR3 is CASSLASGTGNTIYF. In DNA, the CDR3 is TGTGCCAGCAGCTTAGCGTCAGGAACTGGAAACACCATATATTTT.

The chain joins TRBV7-9 to TRBJ1-2, with 9 nucleotides matching TRBD1. This CDR3 contains 14 residues. V lost 5 bases, J lost 2 bases, and 3 bases stayed unmatched. Germline V gives CDR1 SEHNR, CDR2 FQNEAQ (reference sequence). The CDR3 DNA is TGTGCCAGCAGCCGGACAGGGGCGAACTATGGCTACACCTTC. Its protein is CASSRTGANYGYTF.

The chain recombines TRBV28 with TRBJ2-3, with TRBD2 identical over 11 bases. The CDR3 runs to 16 residues. The junction had 4 bases not matched to a gene; V was cut back by 3 bases and J by 2 bases. Germline V lookup: CDR1 MDHEN, CDR2 SYDVKM. The CDR3 sequence: CASSLGLAVITDTQYF. For the CDR3, the DNA is TGTGCCAGCAGTTTGGGACTAGCGGTTATCACAGATACGCAGTATTTT.

The chain has TRBV27 and TRBJ2-1; 16 bases fit TRBD2. The V gene's germline CDR1 is MNHEY and CDR2 SMNVEV (reference sequence). This CDR3 has 18 residues. The ends lost 5 bases at V and 3 bases at J; junction bases unmatched: 7. CDR3 nucleotides: TGTGCCAGCAGTCGAGGGACTAGCGGGAGGGCCCTCTACAATGAGCAGTTCTTC. Encoded protein: CASSRGTSGRALYNEQFF.

This clone was observed once. A junction end diverges from the germline sequence, so it may reflect a read error. This chain uses TRBV15 with TRBJ1-1, with D hard to call. The CDR3 sequence is 12 residues long. Germline V CDR1 and CDR2: LNHNV, YYDKDF (reference sequence). The CDR3: CASSPENTEAFF. CDR3 DNA sequence: TGTGCCTCCAGCCCAGAGAACACTGAAGCTTTCTTT.

The rearrangement uses TRBV28 and TRBJ1-2; 12 bases align to TRBD1. This CDR3 is 15 amino acids long. V trimming: 4 bases; J trimming: 7 bases; junction bases outside the gene matches: 7. Per the germline V gene, CDR1 is MDHEN and CDR2 is SYDVKM. CDR3 sequence (DNA): TGTGCCAGCAGTTACCGGGACAGGGGGCGCGGTGGCTACACCTTC. Translating it yields CASSYRDRGRGGYTF.

The rearrangement links TRBV29-1 to TRBJ2-7; D might be TRBD2 (5 bases). Germline V lookup: CDR1 SQVTM, CDR2 ANQGSEA. Between the trimmed V and J ends, which lost 6 bases and 4 bases, there was a span of 19 bases. This CDR3 has 14 residues. The CDR3 nucleotides are TGCAGCGTCAGACCGGGTAGCGACCCGTACGAGCAGTACTTC. Its protein product is CSVRPGSDPYEQYF.

The V call is TRBV10-2, the J call TRBJ1-5, with D uncertain. The CDR3 spans 15 residues. The germline V gene encodes CDR1 WSHSY and CDR2 SAAADI. Trimming pared 4 bases from V and 1 base from J, leaving 11 bases between. The CDR3 sequence is CASSAVGRSNQPQHF. The CDR3 nucleotides read TGCGCCAGCAGTGCAGTGGGGAGGAGCAATCAGCCCCAGCATTTT.

The chain employs TRBV5-4 and TRBJ1-2; D unclear. This CDR3 is built from 15 residues. The germline V gene has CDR1 SGHNT and CDR2 YYREEE (reference sequence). Trimming removed 6 bases from V and 1 base from J, with 16 bases in between. Written as DNA, the CDR3 is TGTGCCAGCAACTATAAGGGAGGGAGTAACTATGGCTACACCTTC. Amino acids: CASNYKGGSNYGYTF.

V usage is TRBV19 and J usage is TRBJ2-1; 7 bases line up with TRBD1. Germline V gives CDR1 LNHDA, CDR2 SQIVND (reference sequence). V shed 8 bases and J 3 bases; nucleotides not matched to a gene: 4. The CDR3 runs to 13 residues. The CDR3 DNA reads TGTGCCAGTGGGGACAGCTACTACAATGAGCAGTTCTTC. Protein product: CASGDSYYNEQFF.

CDR3 residues: CASSPRGRDTGELFF. As DNA, the CDR3 is TGTGCCAGCTCACCACGAGGCCGAGACACCGGGGAGCTGTTTTTT. V usage is TRBV18 and J usage is TRBJ2-2; D gene unclear. V lost 1 base and J 3 bases, leaving 9 bases between the germline ends. Germline CDR1 is KGHSH and CDR2 is LQKENI. This CDR3 is 15 amino acids long.

V usage is TRBV28 and J usage is TRBJ2-1; 10 bases agree with TRBD2. The V and J ends lost 4 bases and 2 bases, in that order; junction bases with no gene match: 14. CDR1 is MDHEN, CDR2 SYDVKM, per germline. The CDR3 runs to 19 residues. The DNA for the CDR3 is TGTGCCAGCAGTTACCCCCTTTCTAGCGGGAGCTCACCCTACAATGAGCAGTTCTTC. Its protein is CASSYPLSSGSSPYNEQFF.

The rearrangement uses TRBV7-6 and TRBJ2-7; TRBD1 matches 10 bases. Germline V gives CDR1 SGHVS, CDR2 FNYEAQ. The CDR3 spans 19 residues. Trimming at V came to 0 bases and at J to 3 bases, leaving 14 bases not matched to a gene. The CDR3 bases are TGTGCCAGCAGCTTAGCGCTCCGGGACAGGGGACCACTTGACTACGAGCAGTACTTC. This gives the protein CASSLALRDRGPLDYEQYF.

V gene TRBV9 combines with J gene TRBJ1-2, with D perhaps matching TRBD1 (6 bases). Trimming removed 1 base from V and 4 bases from J, with 17 bases in between. The CDR3 is made up of 16 amino acids. Germline CDR1 SGDLS, CDR2 YYNGEE. The chain's CDR3 is CASSVMGPADSYGYTF. CDR3 DNA: TGTGCCAGCAGCGTAATGGGGCCGGCGGACAGCTATGGCTACACCTTC.

The gene calls are TRBV5-4 and TRBJ2-1, with 10 bases that match TRBD2. Losses at the gene ends were 0 bases for V and 0 bases for J; bases not matched to a gene: 0. The CDR3 is 16 amino acids. Germline CDR1 SGHNT, CDR2 YYREEE (reference sequence). DNA of the CDR3: TGTGCCAGCAGCTTGGCTAGCGGGAGCTCCTACAATGAGCAGTTCTTC. Translated, it gives CASSLASGSSYNEQFF.

This chain links TRBV5-1 with TRBJ2-3, with TRBD1 identical over 7 bases. CDR3 size: 16 residues. The J segment lost 2 bases and the V segment lost 4 bases, leaving 10 bases of the junction unmatched. Germline assignment: CDR1 SGHRS and CDR2 YFSETQ. The CDR3 bases are TGCGCCAGCAGCGCAACAGGGGTGGGATACACAGATACGCAGTATTTT. Amino acids: CASSATGVGYTDTQYF.

The DNA of the CDR3 is TGTGCCAGCAGTTACGGTGGGGCGTTCTACGAGCAGTACTTC. Amino acid sequence: CASSYGGAFYEQYF. This chain joins TRBV6-5 and TRBJ2-7; D is perhaps TRBD1 (5 bases). The germline V gene encodes CDR1 MNHEY and CDR2 SVGAGI. CDR3 length: 14 residues. V lost 2 bases to trimming and J lost 3 bases, with 11 bases between them.